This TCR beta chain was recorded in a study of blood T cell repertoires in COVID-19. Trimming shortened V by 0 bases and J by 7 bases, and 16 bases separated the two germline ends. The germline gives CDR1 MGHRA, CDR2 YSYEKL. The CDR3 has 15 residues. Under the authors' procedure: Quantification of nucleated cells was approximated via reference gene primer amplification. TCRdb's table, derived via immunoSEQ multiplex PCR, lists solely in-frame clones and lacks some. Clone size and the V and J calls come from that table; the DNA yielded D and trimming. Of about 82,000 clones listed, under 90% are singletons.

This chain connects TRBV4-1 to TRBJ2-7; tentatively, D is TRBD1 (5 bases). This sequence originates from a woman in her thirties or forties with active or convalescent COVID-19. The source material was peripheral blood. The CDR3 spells CASSQDGWERGEQYF. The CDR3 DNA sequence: TGCGCCAGCAGCCAAGATGGGTGGGAAAGGGGTGAGCAGTACTTC.